This T cell receptor (beta chain) was profiled in a study of blood T cells in healthy people across ages. This CDR3 spans 15 amino acids. V gave up 1 base and J gave up 1 base, with 13 bases separating them. CDR1 and CDR2 (germline): DFQATT, SNEGSKA (reference sequence). The second PCR ran 7 to 11 cycles with a sample-barcoded 5' primer and J-beta primers. TCRdb reprocessed the 5' RACE reads with MiXCR, giving one entry per CDR3 protein. Of about 680,000 distinct CDR3 sequences in the sample, 49% were seen once. Sequencing was carried out using blood. The chain is built from TRBV20-1 and TRBJ1-1; tentative D call: TRBD1 (5 bases). The receptor's source is a woman aged 55-69 years in good health. Here the CDR3 DNA reads TGCAGTGCTAGAGCGGGGGGGAGAAGGAACACTGAAGCTTTCTTT. Translating it yields CSARAGGRRNTEAFF.